Listed below are T cell receptor beta chains from one sample, sequenced in a study of spatial heterogeneity in lung cancer. TCRdb re-analysed the 5' RACE reads in MiXCR, keeping a single row per CDR3 protein. The profile shows roughly 17,000 distinct CDR3 sequences, around 21% of them singletons. The source was PBMCs, collected at surgery. Source of these receptors: a female donor with early-stage non-small cell lung cancer. Both conserved end residues are part of each CDR3. A D gene is named only where the DNA matches it firmly. Only part of the rows carry a size: once, few, many, or a class if the clone is expanded.

>-|TRBV5-1|TRBJ2-5|-
CASNKMGGLTQETQYF
TGCGCCAGCAACAAAATGGGCGGGCTGACCCAAGAGACCCAGTACTTC
>TRBD1|TRBV19|TRBJ2-2|-
CASRDSQGANTGELFF
TGTGCCAGTAGGGATTCACAGGGGGCAAACACCGGGGAGCTGTTTTTT
>-|TRBV7-9|TRBJ2-3|-
CASSFGWGVHTDTQYF
TGTGCCAGCAGCTTTGGCTGGGGGGTTCACACAGATACGCAGTATTTT
>-|TRBV7-2|TRBJ2-1|medium-sized
CASSLTPGAYNEQFF
TGTGCCAGCAGCTTAACCCCAGGGGCATACAATGAGCAGTTCTTC
>-|TRBV11-3|TRBJ2-1|many
CASSLTPVTGGEQFF
TGTGCCAGCAGCTTGACACCGGTAACTGGGGGTGAGCAGTTCTTC
>TRBD2|TRBV6-5|TRBJ2-7|-
CATIPRLASYEQYF
TGTGCCACTATACCCAGACTAGCGAGCTACGAGCAGTACTTC
>TRBD2|TRBV30|TRBJ2-1|many
CAWTLDAGVEQFF
TGTGCCTGGACCTTGGACGCGGGGGTTGAGCAGTTCTTC
>-|TRBV21-1|TRBJ1-2|many
CASSSPRDRGQELDGYTF
TGTGCCAGCAGCAGCCCCCGGGACAGGGGGCAAGAACTCGATGGCTACACCTTC
>-|TRBV6-1|TRBJ2-7|-
CASSEPYEQYF
TGTGCCAGCAGTGAGCCCTACGAGCAGTACTTC
>-|TRBV7-2|TRBJ2-1|-
CASSAPPVGNEQFF
TGTGCCAGCAGCGCCCCCCCCGTGGGCAATGAGCAGTTCTTC
>-|TRBV28|TRBJ2-1|many
CASSPLNEQFF
TGTGCCAGCAGTCCCCTCAATGAGCAGTTCTTC
>TRBD1|TRBV7-2|TRBJ1-4|-
CASRQGAANEKLFF
TGTGCCAGCAGGCAGGGGGCAGCTAATGAAAAACTGTTTTTT
>-|TRBV19|TRBJ2-6|many
CASSAEASSGANVLTF
TGTGCCAGTAGTGCCGAGGCGAGCTCTGGGGCCAACGTCCTGACTTTC
>TRBD2|TRBV20-1|TRBJ2-7|many
CSAGGTGGFSYEQYF
TGCAGTGCCGGGGGGACGGGAGGTTTCTCCTACGAGCAGTACTTC
>TRBD2|TRBV28|TRBJ2-7|many
CASRTLAGLHYEQYF
TGTGCCAGCAGAACGCTAGCGGGACTTCACTACGAGCAGTACTTC
>TRBD2|TRBV7-3|TRBJ2-1|medium-sized
CASSSRGSGPSYNEQFF
TGTGCCAGCAGCTCGAGGGGTAGCGGGCCTTCCTACAATGAGCAGTTCTTC
>TRBD2|TRBV27|TRBJ2-1|many
CASSFRREGEQFF
TGTGCCAGCAGTTTTCGGCGGGAGGGTGAGCAGTTCTTC
>-|TRBV20-1|TRBJ2-1|few
CSASKNNEQFF
TGCAGTGCTAGTAAAAACAATGAGCAGTTCTTC
>-|TRBV18|TRBJ2-4|-
CASPDRTTPPQYF
TGTGCCAGCCCAGACAGGACAACTCCGCCCCAGTACTTC
>TRBD1|TRBV20-1|TRBJ1-6|many
CSARGRDRGGSPLHF
TGCAGTGCTAGAGGCCGGGACAGGGGAGGATCACCCCTCCACTTT
>TRBD2|TRBV19|TRBJ2-2|many
CASSTAGRGRRTGELFF
TGTGCCAGTAGTACGGCCGGCCGCGGGAGGAGAACCGGGGAGCTGTTTTTT
>-|TRBV6-6|TRBJ2-2|medium-sized
CASRGSNTGELFF
TGTGCCAGCAGAGGATCAAACACCGGGGAGCTGTTTTTT
>-|TRBV29-1|TRBJ1-1|medium-sized
CSVVRDTLWETEAFF
TGCAGCGTTGTCCGGGACACCCTCTGGGAAACTGAAGCTTTCTTT
>TRBD1|TRBV28|TRBJ1-1|many
CASSTGVTEAFF
TGTGCCAGCAGTACAGGGGTCACTGAAGCTTTCTTT
>TRBD1|TRBV28|TRBJ2-4|-
CASSSTGDIAKNIQYF
TGTGCCAGCAGCTCAACAGGGGATATAGCCAAAAACATTCAGTACTTC
>-|TRBV18|TRBJ2-5|many
CASSPGRQGETQYF
TGTGCCAGCTCCCCCGGGAGACAGGGCGAGACCCAGTACTTC
>-|TRBV7-2|TRBJ2-1|-
CASSPSRSHNEQFF
TGTGCCAGCAGCCCTAGCAGGAGCCACAATGAGCAGTTCTTC
>TRBD2|TRBV6-2/TRBV6-3|TRBJ2-7|many
CASSLPGLAGSRSYEQYF
TGTGCCAGCAGTCTTCCGGGACTAGCGGGGTCCCGCTCCTACGAGCAGTACTTC
>-|TRBV19|TRBJ2-1|few
CASSRTTSSYNEQFF
TGTGCCAGTAGTAGGACTACCAGCTCCTACAATGAGCAGTTCTTC